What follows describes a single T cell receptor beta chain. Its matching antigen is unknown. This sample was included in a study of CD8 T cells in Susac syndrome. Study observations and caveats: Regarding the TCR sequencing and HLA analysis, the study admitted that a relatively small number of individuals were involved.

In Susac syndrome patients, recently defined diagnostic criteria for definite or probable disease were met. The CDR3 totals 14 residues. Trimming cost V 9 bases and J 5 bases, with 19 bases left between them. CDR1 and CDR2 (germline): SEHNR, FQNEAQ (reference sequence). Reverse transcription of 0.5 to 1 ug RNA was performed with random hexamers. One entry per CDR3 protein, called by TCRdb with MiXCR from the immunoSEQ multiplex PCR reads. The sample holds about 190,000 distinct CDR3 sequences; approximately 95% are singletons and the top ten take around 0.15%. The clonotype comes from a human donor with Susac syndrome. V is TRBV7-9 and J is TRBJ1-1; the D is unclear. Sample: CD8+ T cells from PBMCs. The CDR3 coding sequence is TGTGCCAGGAACCCTGGACGGGGAAGGACTGAAGCTTTCTTT. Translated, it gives CARNPGRGRTEAFF.